This T cell receptor (beta chain) was identified in a study of blood T cell repertoires in COVID-19. Background on the study: Acute and convalescent COVID-19 specimens originated in the United States, Italy and Spain. T cells, B-cell-depleted T cells, or PBMCs provided the cDNA or gDNA that served as material.

How the authors handled the data: Reference gene primers were amplified, and this amplification served to estimate nucleated cell counts. Generated by immunoSEQ multiplex PCR, the TCRdb table keeps only in-frame clones and is missing some. That table gives V, J and clone size, and the DNA gave D and trimming. The sample lists hundreds of thousands of clones, over 75% occurring once. V was cut by 1 base and J by 1 base, with 4 bases left in between. The length of the CDR3 is 13 residues. Germline V gene data show CDR1 as SEHNR and CDR2 as FQNEAQ (reference sequence). This receptor was taken from a human donor in a cohort sampled during active COVID-19. The sample taken for sequencing was peripheral blood. The gene calls are TRBV7-9 and TRBJ1-2; D is undetermined. The CDR3 nucleotides read TGTGCCAGCAGCTTAGTCGGTAACTATGGCTACACCTTC. The encoded protein is CASSLVGNYGYTF.